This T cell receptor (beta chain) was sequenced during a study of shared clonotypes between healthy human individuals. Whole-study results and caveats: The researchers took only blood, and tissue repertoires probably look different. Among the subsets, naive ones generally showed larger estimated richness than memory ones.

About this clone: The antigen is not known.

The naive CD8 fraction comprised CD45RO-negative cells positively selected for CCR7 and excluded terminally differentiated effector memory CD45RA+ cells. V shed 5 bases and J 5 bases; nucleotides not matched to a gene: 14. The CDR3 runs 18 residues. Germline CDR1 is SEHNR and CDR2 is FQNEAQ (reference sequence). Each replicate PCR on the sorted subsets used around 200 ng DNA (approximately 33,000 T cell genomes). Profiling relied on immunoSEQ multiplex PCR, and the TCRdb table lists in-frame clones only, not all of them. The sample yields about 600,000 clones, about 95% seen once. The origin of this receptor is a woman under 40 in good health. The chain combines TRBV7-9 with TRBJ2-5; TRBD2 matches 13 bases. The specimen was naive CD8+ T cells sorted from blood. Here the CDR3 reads CASSPARLAGGLGETQYF. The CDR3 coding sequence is TGTGCCAGCAGCCCAGCCCGACTAGCGGGAGGTTTGGGGGAGACCCAGTACTTC. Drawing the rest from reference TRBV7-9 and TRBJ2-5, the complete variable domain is DTGVSQNPRHKITKRGQNVTFRCDPISEHNRLYWYRQTLGQGPEFLTYFQNEAQLEKSRLLSDRFSAERPKGSFSTLEIQRTEQGDSAMYLCASSPARLAGGLGETQYFGPGTRLLVL.